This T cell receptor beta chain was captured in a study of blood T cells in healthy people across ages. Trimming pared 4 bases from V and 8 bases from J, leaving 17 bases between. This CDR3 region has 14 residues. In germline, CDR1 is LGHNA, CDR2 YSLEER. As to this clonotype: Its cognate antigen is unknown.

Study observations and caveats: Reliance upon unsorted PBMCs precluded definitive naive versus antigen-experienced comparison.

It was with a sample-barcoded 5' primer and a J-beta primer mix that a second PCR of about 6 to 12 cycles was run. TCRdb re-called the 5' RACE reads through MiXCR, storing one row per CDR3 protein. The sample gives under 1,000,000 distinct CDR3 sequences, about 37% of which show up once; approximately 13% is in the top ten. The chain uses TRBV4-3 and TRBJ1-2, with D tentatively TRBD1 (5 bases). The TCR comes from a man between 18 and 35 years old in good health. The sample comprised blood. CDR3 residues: CASSPIPQGRGYTF. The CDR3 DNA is TGCGCCAGCAGCCCCATCCCCCAGGGCCGGGGCTACACCTTC.